One T cell receptor (beta chain) is described in this entry. Seattle's enrolled individuals joined amid active infection and were then monitored longitudinally. This record belongs to a study of blood T cell repertoires in COVID-19. Study details: PBMCs, B-cell-depleted T cells, or T cells provided the cDNA or gDNA that made up the material.

Measured with immunoSEQ multiplex PCR; TCRdb has only the in-frame clones, and not every one. The repertoire includes about 200,000 clones, 85% of them detected once, and roughly 0.91% sits in the top ten. What was sequenced was peripheral blood. The sequence came from a man aged 55 to 70 with COVID-19, enrolled during active disease.

The chain's CDR3 is CASSPDRYNSPLHF. CDR3 sequence (DNA): TGTGCCAGCAGCCCGGACAGGTATAATTCACCCCTCCACTTT. The chain recombines TRBV3-1 (or the pseudogene TRBV3-2) with TRBJ1-6; TRBD1 agrees at 7 bases. Germline CDR1 LGHDT, CDR2 YNNKEL (reference sequence). This CDR3 comprises 14 residues. With V trimmed by 4 bases and J by 4 bases, 1 base remained unmatched.